One and the same sample provided the 30 T cell receptor beta chains below, sequenced in a study of shared clonotypes between healthy human individuals. CD45RO-negative CD8 cells positively selected for CCR7 made up the naive population, which excluded terminally differentiated effector memory CD45RA+ cells. Data came from immunoSEQ multiplex PCR; TCRdb stores just in-frame clones and leaves some out. The sample has nearly 600,000 clones, 95% to 96% seen once. Sequenced input: naive CD8+ T cells sorted from blood. The source of these receptors is a woman in her twenties or thirties in good health.

This clone was observed once. This chain joins TRBV2 and TRBJ1-1, with a weak D call TRBD1 (5 bases). The CDR3 loop spans 13 amino acids. CDR1 is SNHLY, CDR2 FYNNEI, per germline. Deletions cut 5 bases from V and 5 bases from J, with 12 bases between. The CDR3 coding sequence is TGTGCCAGCAGTCCAGACCGGGGGACTGAAGCTTTCTTT. Protein product: CASSPDRGTEAFF. Based on the CDR3 plus reference TRBV2 and TRBJ1-1, the full variable domain is EPEVTQTPSHQVTQMGQEVILRCVPISNHLYFYWYRQILGQKVEFLVSFYNNEISEKSEIFDDQFSVERPDGSNFTLKIRSTKLEDSAMYFCASSPDRGTEAFFGQGTRLTVV.

The CDR3 loop reads CASSPTGAGGAGELFF. CDR3 sequence (DNA): TGTGCCAGCAGCCCCACTGGGGCAGGGGGGGCCGGGGAGCTGTTTTTT. The chain links TRBV4-2 to TRBJ2-2; the D call may be TRBD1 or TRBD2 (7 bases each). The V end lost 4 bases, the J end lost 6 bases, and 18 bases lay between the germline ends. Germline CDR1 LGHNA, CDR2 YNFKEQ. The CDR3 is 16 residues long.

The chain employs TRBV28 and TRBJ1-1; a possible D gene is TRBD1 (5 bases). The CDR3 runs 14 residues. V lost 4 bases and J lost 5, with 14 bases in between. Germline values: CDR1 MDHEN, CDR2 SYDVKM. The CDR3 region has the DNA TGTGCCAGCAGTTCTTCCCGGGGCTTAACTGAAGCTTTCTTT. It translates to CASSSSRGLTEAFF.

The chain has TRBV7-8 and TRBJ2-3, with a weak D call TRBD2 (6 bases). Trimming took 5 bases from V and 10 from J, leaving 22 bases between them. The V gene's germline CDR1 is SGHVS and CDR2 FQNEAQ. The length of the CDR3 is 15 residues. The CDR3 DNA follows: TGTGCCAGCAGCGCGGACCCGGGGGTTTTATGGGCGCAGTATTTT. Translating it yields CASSADPGVLWAQYF. Complete variable domain (other parts from reference TRBV7-8 and TRBJ2-3): GAGVSQSPRYKVAKRGQDVALRCDPISGHVSLFWYQQALGQGPEFLTYFQNEAQLDKSGLPSDRFFAERPEGSVSTLKIQRTQQEDSAVYLCASSADPGVLWAQYFGPGTRLTVL.

V is TRBV28 and J is TRBJ2-3; TRBD2 matches 10 bases. Per germline, CDR1 MDHEN and CDR2 SYDVKM. V was pared by 2 bases and J by 0 bases, with 11 bases of the junction left unmatched. The CDR3 is 19 amino acids. The CDR3 DNA reads as TGTGCCAGCAGTTTAACCCTAGCGGGAGAAACGAGAAGCACAGATACGCAGTATTTT. Amino acids: CASSLTLAGETRSTDTQYF. The entire variable domain, with the rest obtained from reference TRBV28 and TRBJ2-3, is as follows: DVKVTQSSRYLVKRTGEKVFLECVQDMDHENMFWYRQDPGLGLRLIYFSYDVKMKEKGDIPEGYSVSREKKERFSLILESASTNQTSMYLCASSLTLAGETRSTDTQYFGPGTRLTVL.

This clone has more than one count but fewer than ten. CDR3 residues: CSAKGMERGYTF. CDR3 bases: TGCAGCGCAAAGGGAATGGAGCGTGGCTACACCTTC. V and J are TRBV29-1 and TRBJ1-2; D is undetermined. From germline, CDR1 is SQVTM and CDR2 ANQGSEA. The CDR3 loop spans 12 amino acids. V lost 7 bases, J lost 7 bases, and 16 bases lay in between.

V gene TRBV28 combines with J gene TRBJ2-5; D may be TRBD1 (6 bases). The CDR3 runs 14 residues. The germline V gene has CDR1 MDHEN and CDR2 SYDVKM. The V end lost 5 bases, the J end lost 5 bases, and 15 bases lay between the germline ends. CDR3 protein: CASSIRGMEETQYF. The CDR3 DNA is TGTGCCAGCAGTATCAGGGGAATGGAGGAGACCCAGTACTTC.

The gene calls are TRBV15 and TRBJ2-3; D ambiguous. CDR1 is LNHNV and CDR2 is YYDKDF in the germline V gene (reference sequence). V lost 5 bases, J lost 5 bases, and 11 bases lay in between. The CDR3 runs to 13 residues. CDR3 DNA: TGTGCCACCAGCGGCCCGTTCAGAGATACGCAGTATTTT. Protein sequence: CATSGPFRDTQYF.

V gene TRBV10-3 combines with J gene TRBJ2-1; TRBD2 aligns across 7 bases. The CDR3 covers 15 residues. Germline V CDR1 and CDR2: ENHRY, SYGVKD. The J segment lost 0 bases and the V segment lost 6 bases, leaving 5 bases of the junction unmatched. The chain's CDR3 is CAISTRETSYNEQFF. The CDR3 region has the DNA TGTGCCATCAGCACGCGGGAGACCTCCTACAATGAGCAGTTCTTC.

The genes are TRBV19 and TRBJ2-7, with a weak D call TRBD2 (5 bases). CDR1 and CDR2 (germline): LNHDA, SQIVND (reference sequence). CDR3 length equals 15 residues. V dropped 5 bases and J dropped 2 bases, with 16 bases sitting between them. The CDR3 region has the DNA TGTGCCAGTAGTCCATCGGGAATTACCCCCTACGAGCAGTACTTC. Translated: CASSPSGITPYEQYF.

The chain uses TRBV9 and TRBJ2-1; 14 bases are shared with TRBD2. The CDR3 is made up of 20 amino acids. Trimming cost V 4 bases and J 5 bases; bases outside gene matches: 17. From germline, CDR1 is SGDLS and CDR2 YYNGEE. The CDR3 reads CASSPGLAGGWVLPDNEQFF. As DNA, the CDR3 is TGTGCCAGCAGCCCTGGACTAGCGGGAGGCTGGGTCCTACCCGACAATGAGCAGTTCTTC.

In its sample, this clone was seen once. The J gene is TRBJ1-1, the V gene TRBV23-1; possibly TRBD1 for D (5 bases). TRBV23-1 is recorded as an ORF, its role being uncertain. The CDR3 sequence is 17 residues long. Trimming removed 6 bases from V and 0 bases from J, with 20 bases in between. CDR3 bases: TGCGCCAGCAGCCCCGGCGAAGGGACGGAAATGAACACTGAAGCTTTCTTT. Protein sequence: CASSPGEGTEMNTEAFF.

The chain links TRBV28 to TRBJ1-2; TRBD1 matches 8 bases. Germline V gene lookup returns CDR1 MDHEN and CDR2 SYDVKM. The junction had 13 bases not matched to a gene; V was cut back by 2 bases and J by 2 bases. This CDR3 has 18 residues. CDR3 region: CASSLGRGPPDVNYGYTF. The CDR3 DNA reads as TGTGCCAGCAGTTTAGGCAGGGGGCCTCCTGATGTAAACTATGGCTACACCTTC.

The V and J genes are TRBV15 and TRBJ2-7, with D perhaps TRBD1 (5 bases). The CDR3 contains 12 residues. Trimming took 5 bases from V and 5 from J, leaving 10 bases between them. Germline assignment: CDR1 LNHNV and CDR2 YYDKDF (reference sequence). Here the CDR3 reads CATSSGSDEQYF. The CDR3 coding sequence is TGTGCCACCAGCTCAGGGTCGGACGAGCAGTACTTC.

DNA for the CDR3: TGTGCCAGTAGTGGCGTAGTACGGGACTCCTACAATGAGCAGTTCTTC. This encodes CASSGVVRDSYNEQFF. The chain uses TRBV19 and TRBJ2-1; D perhaps matches TRBD2 (5 bases). The CDR3 contains 16 residues. The V end lost 5 bases, the J end lost 0 bases, and 14 bases lay between the germline ends. Per the germline V gene, CDR1 is LNHDA and CDR2 is SQIVND (reference sequence). Full variable domain (rest looked up from reference TRBV19 and TRBJ2-1): DGGITQSPKYLFRKEGQNVTLSCEQNLNHDAMYWYRQDPGQGLRLIYYSQIVNDFQKGDIAEGYSVSREKKESFPLTVTSAQKNPTAFYLCASSGVVRDSYNEQFFGPGTRLTVL.

The gene calls are TRBV13 and TRBJ2-7; tentative D call: TRBD2 (5 bases). Germline-derived CDR1 and CDR2 are PRHDT and FYEKMQ (reference sequence). V lost 2 bases and J 2 bases, leaving 10 bases between the germline ends. The CDR3 is 14 amino acids. CDR3 nucleotides: TGTGCCAGCAGCTTAAGGCGGGCAACCTACGAGCAGTACTTC. Translated, it gives CASSLRRATYEQYF. Based on the CDR3 plus reference TRBV13 and TRBJ2-7, the full variable domain is AAGVIQSPRHLIKEKRETATLKCYPIPRHDTVYWYQQGPGQDPQFLISFYEKMQSDKGSIPDRFSAQQFSDYHSELNMSSLELGDSALYFCASSLRRATYEQYFGPGTRLTVT.

This clone was seen once. The chain has TRBV28 and TRBJ2-2, with unresolved D. Between the trimmed V and J ends, which lost 6 bases and 8 bases, there was a span of 10 bases. CDR1 and CDR2 from the germline V gene are MDHEN and SYDVKM. The CDR3 contains 12 residues. Written as DNA, the CDR3 is TGTGCCAGCAGCCCTGCAAGAGGGGAGCTGTTTTTT. It is translated as CASSPARGELFF.

This chain connects TRBV4-2 to TRBJ2-5; no reliable D call. Between the trimmed V and J ends, which lost 3 bases and 0 bases, there was a span of 5 bases. Germline CDR1 is LGHNA and CDR2 is YNFKEQ. The CDR3 has 13 residues. CDR3 coding DNA: TGTGCCAGCAGCCAGGGGTACCAAGAGACCCAGTACTTC. Amino acids: CASSQGYQETQYF.

The V call is TRBV2, the J call TRBJ1-1; D is uncertain. V lost 0 bases and J lost 12, with 17 bases in between. Germline V gene data show CDR1 as SNHLY and CDR2 as FYNNEI. The CDR3 covers 14 residues. The CDR3 coding sequence is TGTGCCAGCAGTGAAGCGAATACAGTGAGTAGACCTTTCTTT. Translated: CASSEANTVSRPFF. The full variable domain, with the rest looked up from reference TRBV2 and TRBJ1-1, is EPEVTQTPSHQVTQMGQEVILRCVPISNHLYFYWYRQILGQKVEFLVSFYNNEISEKSEIFDDQFSVERPDGSNFTLKIRSTKLEDSAMYFCASSEANTVSRPFFGQGTRLTVV.

CDR3 nucleotides: TGCGCCAGCAGCCCTCCGGGGGGGTGGTACGAGCAGTACTTC. This translates into CASSPPGGWYEQYF. This sequence joins TRBV4-1 and TRBJ2-5; TRBD2 matches 8 bases. The last part of the DNA fits TRBJ2-7 better; the J call may be wrong. There are 14 residues in the CDR3. Per germline, CDR1 MGHRA and CDR2 YSYEKL.

The rearrangement joins TRBV28 to TRBJ2-4; D call uncertain. V lost 3 bases and J 0 bases, leaving 9 bases between the germline ends. Germline V CDR1 and CDR2: MDHEN, SYDVKM. The CDR3 contains 15 residues. The CDR3 region is CASSFGKLAKNIQYF. CDR3 sequence (DNA): TGTGCCAGCAGTTTTGGCAAACTAGCCAAAAACATTCAGTACTTC.

The rearrangement links TRBV9 to TRBJ2-5, with D perhaps TRBD1 (5 bases). CDR1 and CDR2 from the germline V gene are SGDLS and YYNGEE. The length of the CDR3 is 17 residues. Trimming cost V 2 bases and J 1 base, with 18 bases left between them. CDR3 protein: CASSVEIGQDIQETQYF. In DNA form, the CDR3 reads TGTGCCAGCAGCGTCGAGATCGGACAAGACATCCAAGAGACCCAGTACTTC.

V gene TRBV6-4 combines with J gene TRBJ1-2; no reliable D call. The ends were cut back, 4 bases at V and 2 bases at J, with 11 bases in the middle. This CDR3 has 14 residues. Per the germline V gene, CDR1 is MRHNA and CDR2 is SNTAGT. The CDR3 DNA reads as TGTGCCAGCAGTGTAGAGATTGGAAACTATGGCTACACCTTC. Translated: CASSVEIGNYGYTF.

This chain uses TRBV9 with TRBJ2-7; D is perhaps TRBD2 (5 bases). Looked up from germline, CDR1 is SGDLS and CDR2 is YYNGEE. The CDR3 is 16 residues long. V lost 0 bases and J 7 bases, leaving 20 bases between the germline ends. CDR3 nucleotide sequence: TGTGCCAGCAGCGTAGGCCCGGAAGGCGGGCTGGGGGAGCAGTACTTC. Amino acids: CASSVGPEGGLGEQYF.

The V call is TRBV28, the J call TRBJ2-7; TRBD1 is a possible D gene (5 bases). From germline, CDR1 is MDHEN and CDR2 SYDVKM. V shed 4 bases and J shed 2 bases, with 9 bases lying between them. The CDR3 spans 13 residues. The CDR3 nucleotides are TGTGCCAGCAGTTGGACATTCACCTACGAGCAGTACTTC. It is translated as CASSWTFTYEQYF.

A single count supports this clone. The chain employs TRBV29-1 and TRBJ2-3; a possible D gene is TRBD1 (6 bases). The CDR3 is 12 amino acids. Trimming removed 5 bases from V and 3 bases from J, with 9 bases in between. CDR1 and CDR2 from the germline V gene are SQVTM and ANQGSEA. CDR3: CSVITGTDTQYF. The CDR3 bases are TGCAGCGTTATTACAGGGACAGATACGCAGTATTTT.

The chain combines TRBV28 with TRBJ1-5; the D is unclear. The CDR3 covers 13 residues. V lost 5 bases and J lost 6, with 11 bases in between. Germline CDR1 and CDR2: MDHEN and SYDVKM. The CDR3 DNA reads as TGTGCCAGCAGTGGCTACGTAGGTCAGCCCCAGCATTTT. This codes for CASSGYVGQPQHF. The whole variable domain, remainder taken from reference TRBV28 and TRBJ1-5, is DVKVTQSSRYLVKRTGEKVFLECVQDMDHENMFWYRQDPGLGLRLIYFSYDVKMKEKGDIPEGYSVSREKKERFSLILESASTNQTSMYLCASSGYVGQPQHFGDGTRLSIL.

This clone occurred a few times. The gene calls are TRBV7-3 and TRBJ1-1; the match to TRBD1 covers 7 bases. The CDR3 has 15 residues. Germline CDR1 is SGHTA and CDR2 is FQGTGA. The J segment lost 3 bases and the V segment lost 5 bases, leaving 9 bases of the junction unmatched. The CDR3 reads CASSQVTGKDTEAFF. As DNA, the CDR3 is TGTGCCAGCAGCCAAGTGACAGGGAAGGACACTGAAGCTTTCTTT. Complete variable domain (other parts from reference TRBV7-3 and TRBJ1-1): GAGVSQTPSNKVTEKGKYVELRCDPISGHTALYWYRQSLGQGPEFLIYFQGTGAADDSGLPNDRFFAVRPEGSVSTLKIQRTERGDSAVYLCASSQVTGKDTEAFFGQGTRLTVV.

V gene TRBV7-8 combines with J gene TRBJ2-1; 12 nucleotides agree with TRBD2. V lost 3 bases, J lost 7 bases, and 7 bases stayed unmatched. Germline assignment: CDR1 SGHVS and CDR2 FQNEAQ. CDR3 length equals 16 residues. For the CDR3, the DNA is TGTGCCAGCAGCTTTGGACTAGCGGGACCGAGGAATGAGCAGTTCTTC. This sequence encodes CASSFGLAGPRNEQFF.

V is TRBV5-4 and J is TRBJ2-5, with D perhaps matching TRBD2 (6 bases). This CDR3 is built from 13 residues. CDR1 is SGHNT, CDR2 YYREEE, per germline (reference sequence). The V end was cut by 4 bases, the J end by 5 bases, with 12 bases between. The CDR3 DNA is TGTGCCAGCAGCGGGGAGGCGGACGAGACCCAGTACTTC. Protein sequence: CASSGEADETQYF. Full variable domain (rest looked up from reference TRBV5-4 and TRBJ2-5): ETGVTQSPTHLIKTRGQQVTLRCSSQSGHNTVSWYQQALGQGPQFIFQYYREEENGRGNFPPRFSGLQFPNYSSELNVNALELDDSALYLCASSGEADETQYFGPGTRLLVL.